The 29 T cell receptor beta chains in this list originate from one sample, sequenced in a study of cytomegalovirus exposure and HLA in healthy donors. The PCR employed 60 Vbeta primers together with 13 Jbeta primers. Measured with immunoSEQ multiplex PCR; TCRdb has only the in-frame clones, and not every one. The table includes hundreds of thousands of clones, roughly two thirds detected once. The specimen was PBMCs. The receptors were gathered from a female donor in good health and CMV-seronegative.

This rearrangement joins TRBV27 to TRBJ1-3; 8 bases agree with TRBD1. The V segment lost 3 bases and the J segment 2 bases; nucleotides outside the gene matches: 3. The CDR3 length is 15 residues. Germline V lookup: CDR1 MNHEY, CDR2 SMNVEV (reference sequence). The DNA of the CDR3 is TGTGCCAGCAGTTTCAAACAGGGGGCTGGAAACACCATATATTTT. Residues: CASSFKQGAGNTIYF.

V usage is TRBV5-1 and J usage is TRBJ1-5; 7 nucleotides line up with TRBD1. V lost 0 bases to trimming and J lost 6 bases; unmatched junction nucleotides: 6. Per the germline V gene, CDR1 is SGHRS and CDR2 is YFSETQ. The CDR3 has 15 residues. Written as DNA, the CDR3 is TGCGCCAGCAGCTTGGAGGGGGCGCGAGGTCAGCCCCAGCATTTT. Translated, it gives CASSLEGARGQPQHF.

This chain links TRBV20-1 with TRBJ2-7; tentatively, D is TRBD1 (5 bases). Trimming shortened V by 3 bases and J by 5 bases, and 8 bases separated the two germline ends. Germline CDR1 DFQATT, CDR2 SNEGSKA (reference sequence). This CDR3 contains 11 residues. The CDR3 DNA reads as TGCAGTGCTAGCAGGGTCCACGAGCAGTACTTC. Its protein product is CSASRVHEQYF.

The rearrangement uses TRBV7-2 and TRBJ2-3; possible D gene TRBD2, 5 bases. V gave up 1 base and J gave up 2 bases, with 10 bases separating them. Germline lookup yields CDR1 SGHTA and CDR2 FQGNSA. This CDR3 is built from 15 residues. CDR3 nucleotide sequence: TGTGCCAGCAGCTTAGGACGGGGTTTCACAGATACGCAGTATTTT. This encodes CASSLGRGFTDTQYF.

The chain combines TRBV29-1 with TRBJ1-4; 10 bases are shared with TRBD1. This CDR3 comprises 13 residues. Germline V lookup: CDR1 SQVTM, CDR2 ANQGSEA. Trimming removed 1 base from V and 7 bases from J; junction bases left unmatched: 0. Here the CDR3 reads CSVEGTGGEKLFF. The DNA of the CDR3 is TGCAGCGTTGAAGGGACAGGGGGTGAAAAACTGTTTTTT. Full variable domain (outside the CDR3, taken from reference TRBV29-1 and TRBJ1-4): SAVISQKPSRDICQRGTSLTIQCQVDSQVTMMFWYRQQPGQSLTLIATANQGSEATYESGFVIDKFPISRPNLTFSTLTVSNMSPEDSSIYLCSVEGTGGEKLFFGSGTQLSVL.

This clone came up a few times. V is TRBV7-9 and J is TRBJ1-1, with D hard to call. Germline CDR1 is SEHNR and CDR2 is FQNEAQ (reference sequence). CDR3 length equals 14 residues. Between the trimmed V and J ends, which lost 5 bases and 0 bases, there was a span of 10 bases. CDR3 protein: CASSIGVLNTEAFF. CDR3 coding DNA: TGTGCCAGCAGCATAGGAGTTTTGAACACTGAAGCTTTCTTT.

The chain links TRBV5-6 to TRBJ2-7; the D gene is possibly TRBD2 (6 bases). The CDR3 has 11 residues. Germline CDR1 and CDR2: SGHDT and YYEEEE. The V gene lost 5 bases and the J gene lost 6 bases, with 9 bases spanning the gap. CDR3 protein: CASSPGSEQYF. In nucleotides, the CDR3 is TGTGCCAGCAGTCCCGGGAGCGAGCAGTACTTC.

The chain is built from TRBV27 and TRBJ2-7; TRBD2 matches 7 bases. Germline CDR1 reads MNHEY; CDR2 reads SMNVEV (reference sequence). The V and J ends lost 5 bases and 4 bases, in that order; junction bases with no gene match: 14. The CDR3 covers 16 residues. As DNA, the CDR3 is TGTGCCAGCAGTCCCCGCGGGGGAGCGAACACTTACGAGCAGTACTTC. Protein sequence: CASSPRGGANTYEQYF.

The CDR3 DNA follows: TGTGCCAGCACTCGGGTAGGGGTCGCAGTGAGGGGCTACACCTTC. Protein sequence: CASTRVGVAVRGYTF. The chain has TRBV28 and TRBJ1-2, with TRBD1 as a possible D gene (5 bases). The length of the CDR3 is 15 residues. Germline V gene sequence: CDR1 MDHEN, CDR2 SYDVKM. Trimming pared 7 bases from V and 8 bases from J, leaving 23 bases between.

The chain employs TRBV7-8 and TRBJ2-2; 11 bases are a match to TRBD2. CDR1 is SGHVS and CDR2 is FQNEAQ in the germline V gene. V lost 2 bases, J lost 0 bases, and 5 bases stayed unmatched. This CDR3 region has 18 residues. Here the CDR3 DNA reads TGTGCCAGCAGCTTACCCGGGACTAGCGGCGCGAACACCGGGGAGCTGTTTTTT. Translating it yields CASSLPGTSGANTGELFF.

Note on this clone: The sample contains more than one DNA sequence encoding this CDR3. The rearrangement uses TRBV5-1 and TRBJ2-1; possibly TRBD2 for D (5 bases). V was shortened by 1 base and J by 8 bases, with 10 bases between the two germline ends. The CDR3 sequence is 13 residues long. Germline V lookup: CDR1 SGHRS, CDR2 YFSETQ. Here the CDR3 reads CASSLTTLDEQFF. CDR3 DNA sequence: TGCGCCAGCAGCTTGACTACACTAGATGAGCAGTTCTTC.

The chain has TRBV5-1 and TRBJ2-7, with D tentatively TRBD2 (5 bases). Looked up from germline, CDR1 is SGHRS and CDR2 is YFSETQ. Trimming stripped 4 bases from V and 5 bases from J, with 10 bases between. There are 12 residues in the CDR3. The CDR3 reads CASSPGLNEQYF. CDR3 bases: TGCGCCAGCAGCCCCGGACTGAACGAGCAGTACTTC.

The V call is TRBV6-1, the J call TRBJ1-5, with D perhaps matching TRBD1 (5 bases). Germline CDR1 is MNHNS and CDR2 is SASEGT. Trimming removed 0 bases from V and 6 bases from J, with 9 bases in between. The CDR3 covers 14 residues. The CDR3 sequence: CASSEAWRGQPQHF. CDR3 nucleotides: TGTGCCAGCAGTGAAGCGTGGAGGGGTCAGCCCCAGCATTTT.

This rearrangement joins TRBV19 to TRBJ1-5; a weak D match, TRBD1 (6 bases). V was trimmed by 6 bases and J by 0 bases, leaving 6 bases between them. CDR1 and CDR2 (germline): LNHDA, SQIVND (reference sequence). The CDR3 has 13 residues. The CDR3 DNA is TGTGCCAGTAGGGACAGTAGCAATCAGCCCCAGCATTTT. The encoded protein is CASRDSSNQPQHF.

This sequence joins TRBV11-2 and TRBJ1-1; TRBD1 agrees at 8 bases. With 5 bases clipped from V and 0 bases from J, the junction kept 8 bases outside the gene matches. The germline gives CDR1 SGHAT, CDR2 FQNNGV. The CDR3 totals 16 residues. DNA for the CDR3: TGTGCCAGCAGCCAAAACACAGGGGGTGTGAACACTGAAGCTTTCTTT. Translated, it gives CASSQNTGGVNTEAFF. Complete variable domain (other parts from reference TRBV11-2 and TRBJ1-1): EAGVAQSPRYKIIEKRQSVAFWCNPISGHATLYWYQQILGQGPKLLIQFQNNGVVDDSQLPKDRFSAERLKGVDSTLKIQPAKLEDSAVYLCASSQNTGGVNTEAFFGQGTRLTVV.

J is TRBJ1-1 and V is TRBV7-2; possible D gene TRBD1, 6 bases. Germline CDR1 and CDR2: SGHTA and FQGNSA. The V end was cut by 1 base, the J end by 5 bases, with 11 bases between. The CDR3 sequence is 14 residues long. Here the CDR3 DNA reads TGTGCCAGCAGCTTAGAACAGGGCAGGACTGAAGCTTTCTTT. Protein: CASSLEQGRTEAFF.

The CDR3 DNA sequence: TGTGCCAGCAGTTCCCACGCCGGGACAGGGACCTACGAGCAGTACTTC. Encoded protein: CASSSHAGTGTYEQYF. The genes are TRBV28 and TRBJ2-7; 9 nucleotides agree with TRBD1. V shed 4 bases and J 2 bases; nucleotides not matched to a gene: 9. The CDR3 consists of 16 residues. The germline CDR1 and CDR2 sequences are MDHEN and SYDVKM.

The chain employs TRBV14 and TRBJ1-2; possibly TRBD1 for D (6 bases). The CDR3 runs 14 residues. The V and J ends lost 0 bases and 8 bases respectively, with 13 bases between them. The germline CDR1 and CDR2 sequences are SGHDN and FVKESK. CDR3 in DNA: TGTGCCAGCAGCCAAGATGGGGCAGGGGACGGCTACACCTTC. It translates to CASSQDGAGDGYTF.

V and J are TRBV6-1 and TRBJ2-5; TRBD2 is a possible D gene (5 bases). The J call may be mistaken, given a closer DNA end match to TRBJ2-7. The CDR3 is 15 amino acids. Germline V lookup: CDR1 MNHNS, CDR2 SASEGT. The CDR3 DNA is TGTGCCAGCAGTGAAGGGGTCGTGGGAGAGTACGAGCAGTACTTC. Its translation is CASSEGVVGEYEQYF.

The CDR3 DNA is TGTGCCAGCAGTATAGGGACTAGCGGAGACAATGAGCAGTTCTTC. Protein product: CASSIGTSGDNEQFF. This chain connects TRBV27 to TRBJ2-1, with 11 bases aligning to TRBD2. Germline V gene data show CDR1 as MNHEY and CDR2 as SMNVEV (reference sequence). The CDR3 has 15 residues. V dropped 5 bases and J dropped 5; count of bases not matched to a gene: 5.

V is TRBV4-1 and J is TRBJ1-4, with D unresolved. The CDR3 length is 18 residues. Germline loops: CDR1 MGHRA, CDR2 YSYEKL. V lost 4 bases and J 5 bases, leaving 23 bases between the germline ends. In DNA form, the CDR3 reads TGCGCCAGCAGCCTCATGGCGGTTCCCCCTTCCTTCAATGAAAAACTGTTTTTT. Protein sequence: CASSLMAVPPSFNEKLFF.

V and J are TRBV11-2 and TRBJ1-3; possible D gene TRBD1, 5 bases. CDR1 and CDR2 (germline): SGHAT, FQNNGV. V was trimmed by 1 base and J by 11 bases, leaving 15 bases between them. The CDR3 contains 14 residues. The CDR3 protein is CASSLVRAPLAIYF. The CDR3 nucleotides are TGTGCCAGCAGCTTAGTCAGGGCCCCCCTGGCCATATATTTT.

The chain uses TRBV5-1 and TRBJ2-5, with D perhaps matching TRBD1 (5 bases). Germline values: CDR1 SGHRS, CDR2 YFSETQ. The CDR3 extends over 15 amino acids. Trimming shortened V by 0 bases and J by 5 bases, and 14 bases separated the two germline ends. CDR3 protein: CASSLEQGLVETQYF. CDR3 coding DNA: TGCGCCAGCAGCTTGGAGCAGGGTTTGGTTGAGACCCAGTACTTC.

The rearrangement joins TRBV5-1 to TRBJ2-4; no reliable D call. The CDR3 has 14 residues. Per the germline V gene, CDR1 is SGHRS and CDR2 is YFSETQ. V gave up 2 bases and J gave up 1 base, with 7 bases separating them. CDR3 nucleotide sequence: TGCGCCAGCAGCTTCGGTACGGCCAAAAACATTCAGTACTTC. It encodes CASSFGTAKNIQYF.

J is TRBJ1-4 and V is TRBV4-1, with TRBD1 as a possible D gene (5 bases). The germline V gene has CDR1 MGHRA and CDR2 YSYEKL. V dropped 3 bases and J dropped 5 bases, with 16 bases sitting between them. The length of the CDR3 is 16 residues. DNA for the CDR3: TGCGCCAGCAGCCATGGAGGGTGGGGGGGAAATGAAAAACTGTTTTTT. Amino acids: CASSHGGWGGNEKLFF.

The chain combines TRBV28 with TRBJ1-1; D is possibly TRBD1 (5 bases). Trimming took 4 bases from V and 0 from J, leaving 12 bases between them. From germline, CDR1 is MDHEN and CDR2 SYDVKM. This CDR3 is 15 amino acids long. CDR3 nucleotides: TGTGCCAGCAGTTACACGGGACTCCTGAACACTGAAGCTTTCTTT. It codes for CASSYTGLLNTEAFF.

The chain has TRBV7-8 and TRBJ1-3; D is possibly TRBD1 (5 bases). The V end lost 2 bases, the J end lost 2 bases, and 13 bases lay between the germline ends. CDR1 SGHVS and CDR2 FQNEAQ come from the germline V gene. The CDR3 has 16 amino acids. Written as DNA, the CDR3 is TGTGCCAGCAGCTTACCAGACAGATTAACTGGAAACACCATATATTTT. It specifies CASSLPDRLTGNTIYF.

This clone was seen a handful of times. J is TRBJ2-7 and V is TRBV27; D gene uncertain. The CDR3 totals 14 residues. Germline values: CDR1 MNHEY, CDR2 SMNVEV (reference sequence). V lost 3 bases and J lost 5, with 14 bases in between. The CDR3 protein is CASSFWAFSDEQYF. The DNA of the CDR3 is TGTGCCAGCAGTTTCTGGGCCTTTTCGGACGAGCAGTACTTC.

The chain is built from TRBV7-8 and TRBJ2-1, with TRBD2 identical over 12 bases. V was clipped by 1 base and J by 2 bases; unmatched bases: 3. In germline, CDR1 is SGHVS, CDR2 FQNEAQ. The CDR3 contains 17 residues. This CDR3 is CASSLGRLAGAYNEQFF. CDR3 DNA sequence: TGTGCCAGCAGCTTAGGCCGACTAGCGGGAGCCTACAATGAGCAGTTCTTC.